The clone carrying this TCR beta chain was detected a few times. The sample belongs to a study of cytomegalovirus exposure and HLA in healthy donors. Study in general: The roughly 120 million unique TCR beta sequences, from about 179 million T cells, were found by an earlier analysis.

This CDR3 contains 10 residues. V was cut by 4 bases and J by 10 bases, with 7 bases left in between. Germline CDR1 and CDR2: MDHEN and SYDVKM. PCR employed 60 Vbeta and 13 Jbeta primers. Assay used: immunoSEQ multiplex PCR; TCRdb lists only in-frame clones, some missing. The sample comprises about 140,000 clones, around 75% of which are singletons, and less than 1.5% rests with the top ten. The clonotype was recovered from a female donor in good health and CMV-seronegative. The chain combines TRBV28 with TRBJ2-5; maybe TRBD1 (5 bases). The sample comprised PBMCs. The CDR3 DNA is TGTGCCAGCAGTTCCAGGGACCAGTACTTC. Protein product: CASSSRDQYF.